The clone carrying this T cell receptor beta chain was observed a single time. Its specificity is not known. The data derive from a study of cytotoxic CD8 clonotypes in ibrutinib-treated CLL. Regarding the study as a whole: Rare overall, public clonotypes shrank or held steady under therapy.

Looked up from germline, CDR1 is MGHRA and CDR2 is YSYEKL. The CDR3 sequence is 15 residues long. V lost 0 bases, J lost 6 bases, and 12 bases lay in between. Target depth was 1 in 200,000 to 1 in 1 million T cells, about 10x per clonotype. Using immunoSEQ multiplex PCR, the repertoire was profiled, and TCRdb retains in-frame clones only, with some absent. The table has 30,000 to 40,000 clones, approximately 70% seen once. This chain connects TRBV4-1 to TRBJ2-1; D might be TRBD1 (5 bases). Sequenced material: PBMCs, taken before ibrutinib treatment. The receptor was derived from a human donor with chronic lymphocytic leukemia. For the CDR3, the DNA is TGCGCCAGCAGCCAAGAGACAGCAGCTAGCAATGAGCAGTTCTTC. Residues: CASSQETAASNEQFF.